Given below is one TCR beta chain in context. The data were obtained in a study of blood T cell repertoires in COVID-19. Study at large: The study drew acute and convalescent COVID-19 samples from the United States, Italy and Spain. PBMCs, B-cell-depleted T cells, or T cells provided the cDNA or gDNA that made up the material.

In the original processing: Reference gene primers were amplified, and this amplification served to estimate nucleated cell counts. Only in-frame clones appear in the TCRdb table, and some are missing; sequencing was by immunoSEQ multiplex PCR. V, J and clone size were drawn from that table, and D and trimming were deduced from the DNA. Of 90,000 or so clones in the sample, 90% to 95% were seen once. The CDR3 contains 12 residues. Per germline, CDR1 MNHEY and CDR2 SMNVEV (reference sequence). Deletions cut 8 bases from V and 6 bases from J, with 13 bases between. The source of this sequence is a human donor with active COVID-19. The donor label of this sample is uncertain. Source material: peripheral blood. This chain connects TRBV27 to TRBJ1-2; possible D gene TRBD1, 5 bases. This chain's CDR3 is CASLGGSDGYTF. CDR3 in DNA: TGTGCCAGCCTTGGGGGGAGTGATGGCTACACCTTC.